This TCR delta chain derives from a study of Vδ1+ human thymocytes. The template was reverse-transcribed extracted RNA. Multiplex PCR used pooled V-gene forward primers and a constant-region reverse primer to amplify CDR3s. TCRdb re-processed the multiplex PCR reads using CATT. The sample yields 45,000 to 60,000 delta-chain clones, more than 13% seen once. Germline V gene lookup returns CDR1 GEAIGNYY and CDR2 EKD. V lost 0 bases and J lost 0; bases outside the gene matches: 28. There are 24 residues in the CDR3. A note on this clone: No antigen is known for it.

Findings of the study overall: Thymic delta-chain repertoires held 20% to 25% Vdelta2 sequences and few Vdelta3, despite high sort purity. Thymic TRG and TRD repertoires appeared highly polyclonal.

This receptor was obtained from a girl less than two years old who had congenital heart surgery. The V and J genes are TRDV2 and TRDJ1; TRDD3 matches at 9 bases. Input material: Vdelta1+ gamma-delta thymocytes from the thymus. Described subset: FACS-sorted CD3+ TCRalphabeta- TCRVdelta1+ TCRVdelta2- thymocytes. The CDR3 reads CACDTNCYSTESTGGRLYTDKLIF. The CDR3 coding sequence is TGTGCCTGTGACACCAATTGTTATTCCACCGAAAGTACTGGGGGAAGACTTTACACCGATAAACTCATCTTT.